This T cell receptor (beta chain) was sequenced during a study of cytomegalovirus exposure and HLA in healthy donors. Use of 60 Vbeta and 13 Jbeta primers characterized the PCR. Assay used: immunoSEQ multiplex PCR; TCRdb lists only in-frame clones, some missing. There are roughly 120,000 clones in the sample; 73% occur only once, and more than 2% lies in the top ten. CDR1 MNHEY and CDR2 SVGAGI come from the germline V gene. This CDR3 region has 14 residues. V was clipped by 5 bases and J by 7 bases, with 14 bases between them. In its sample, this clone was seen a few times. This sequence originates from a woman aged 35 to 49 in good health and CMV-seropositive. Sample: PBMCs. This rearrangement joins TRBV6-5 to TRBJ1-4, with unresolved D. CDR3: CASSDSYGSEKLFF. CDR3 DNA: TGTGCCAGCAGTGATTCATATGGGAGTGAAAAACTGTTTTTT.